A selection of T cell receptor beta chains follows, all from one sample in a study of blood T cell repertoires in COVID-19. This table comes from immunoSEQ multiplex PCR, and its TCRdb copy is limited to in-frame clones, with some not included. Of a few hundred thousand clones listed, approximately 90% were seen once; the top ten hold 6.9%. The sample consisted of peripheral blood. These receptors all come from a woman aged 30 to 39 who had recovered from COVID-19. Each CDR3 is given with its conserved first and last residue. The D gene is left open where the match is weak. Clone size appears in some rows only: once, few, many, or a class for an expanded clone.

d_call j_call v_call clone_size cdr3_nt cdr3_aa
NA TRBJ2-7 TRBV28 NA TGTGCCAGCAGTCTGGCAGGCTCCTACGAGCAGTACTTC CASSLAGSYEQYF
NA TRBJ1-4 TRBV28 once TGTGCCAGCAGTTTAGACAGACAGAGAAATTGGAATGAAAAACTGTTTTTT CASSLDRQRNWNEKLFF
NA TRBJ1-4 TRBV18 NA TGTGCCAGCAAAGGGACTCAGGATGAAAAACTGTTTTTT CASKGTQDEKLFF
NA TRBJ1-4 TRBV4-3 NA TGCGCCAGCAGCCAAGGGGTCAGTGCGGTAACTAATGAAAAACTGTTTTTT CASSQGVSAVTNEKLFF
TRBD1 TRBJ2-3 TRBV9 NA TGTGCCAGCAGCGTAGAAGCTGACAGGGCCGATACGCAGTATTTT CASSVEADRADTQYF
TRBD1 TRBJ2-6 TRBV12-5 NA TGTGCTAGTGGTTTGACACCGGGACAGGTAGGGTCTGGGGCCAACGTCCTGACTTTC CASGLTPGQVGSGANVLTF
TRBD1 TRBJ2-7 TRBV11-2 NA TGTGCCAGCAGCTTAGCCGACAGGGGCCTCTACGAGCAGTACTTC CASSLADRGLYEQYF
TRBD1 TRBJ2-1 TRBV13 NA TGTGCCAGCAGCTTACCTCCAACCGGGACAGCGAAATACAATGAGCAGTTCTTC CASSLPPTGTAKYNEQFF
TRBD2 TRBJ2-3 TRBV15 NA TGTGCCACCAGCAGAGATATACTAGCGGGGGGTACAGATACGCAGTATTTT CATSRDILAGGTDTQYF
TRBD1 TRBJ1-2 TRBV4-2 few TGTGCCAGCAGCCAGGGACAGGGGGCGGGCTATGGCTACACCTTC CASSQGQGAGYGYTF
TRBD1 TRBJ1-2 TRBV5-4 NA TGTGCCAGCAGCTCGACAGGGCTCTATGGCTACACCTTC CASSSTGLYGYTF
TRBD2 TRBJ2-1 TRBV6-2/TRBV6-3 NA TGTGCCAGCAGTTCGACGCGGGGGGCCCGAAGGGAGGAGCAGTTCTTC CASSSTRGARREEQFF
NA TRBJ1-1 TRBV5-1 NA TGCGCCAGCAGCTTCATAGTCGGAGGGATAACTGAAGCTTTCTTT CASSFIVGGITEAFF
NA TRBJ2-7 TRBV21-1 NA TGTGCCAGCTGGGCGACAGGGGACTCCTACGAGCAGTACTTC CASWATGDSYEQYF
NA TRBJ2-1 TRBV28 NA TGTGCCAGCAGTTTATCGCCCTATAGGGGGGGGAGCTCCTACAATGAGCAGTTCTTC CASSLSPYRGGSSYNEQFF
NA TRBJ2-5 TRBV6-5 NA TGTGCCAGCACCCCCCGCGGGCTTATAGGGACCCAGTACTTC CASTPRGLIGTQYF
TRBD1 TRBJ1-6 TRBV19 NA TGTGCCAGTAGTCCGGGCCCGGGACAGGGTTCACCCCTCCACTTT CASSPGPGQGSPLHF
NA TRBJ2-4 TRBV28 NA TGTGCCAGCAGTTTAACAGGAAAACTTTTGGGGAACATTCAGTACTTC CASSLTGKLLGNIQYF
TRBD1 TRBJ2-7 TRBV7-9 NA TGTGCCAGCAGCTTAGTTACAGGGGGTGCCTACGAGCAGTACTTC CASSLVTGGAYEQYF
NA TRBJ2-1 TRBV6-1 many TGTGCCAGCAGTGAACTAACGACGGGTGAGCAGTTCTTC CASSELTTGEQFF
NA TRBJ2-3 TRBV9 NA TGTGCCAGCAGCGCGGAGGGGGCGAGCACAGATACGCAGTATTTT CASSAEGASTDTQYF
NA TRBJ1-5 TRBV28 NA TGTGCCAGCAGTCACAGGGGCAATCAGCCCCAGCATTTT CASSHRGNQPQHF
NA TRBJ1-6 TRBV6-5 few TGTGCCAGCAGTTATATGACAGGTTCGCGTGGGGCCCTCCACTTT CASSYMTGSRGALHF
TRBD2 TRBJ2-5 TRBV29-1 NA TGCAGCGTTGTTGCGGGGGGGCGATTGGAGACCCAGTACTTC CSVVAGGRLETQYF
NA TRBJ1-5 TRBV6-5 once TGTGCCAGCACCCTTACCGGGTTGGGCAATCAGCCCCAGCATTTT CASTLTGLGNQPQHF
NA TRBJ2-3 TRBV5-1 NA TGCGCCAGCAGCCTCGGCAGGGCCACAGATACGCAGTATTTT CASSLGRATDTQYF
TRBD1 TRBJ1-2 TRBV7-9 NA TGTGCCAGCAGCTCGATCCTTAAGGACAGGCTTTATGGCTACACCTTC CASSSILKDRLYGYTF
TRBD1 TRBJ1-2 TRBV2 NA TGTGCCAGCAGCGACAGGGTAGGGGGTAACTATGGCTACACCTTC CASSDRVGGNYGYTF
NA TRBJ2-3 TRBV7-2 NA TGTGCCAGCAGCGGAGGGGGCCCCGTTCCCACAGATACGCAGTATTTT CASSGGGPVPTDTQYF
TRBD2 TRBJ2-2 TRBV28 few TGTGCCAGCGGGACTAGCGGTAACACCGGGGAGCTGTTTTTT CASGTSGNTGELFF
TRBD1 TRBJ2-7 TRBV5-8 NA TGTGCCAGCAGCTTGCCGGGACAGGTGACCTACGAGCAGTACTTC CASSLPGQVTYEQYF
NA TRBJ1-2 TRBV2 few TGTGCCAGCAACCCCGGCGGGGTAGGCTACACCTTC CASNPGGVGYTF
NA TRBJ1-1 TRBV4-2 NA TGTGCCAGCAGCCAAGGGGGAGGACTAACCGGGATGAACACTGAAGCTTTCTTT CASSQGGGLTGMNTEAFF
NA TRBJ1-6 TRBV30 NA TGTGCCTGGAACAAGGCCATTGAGGCCCTCCACTTT CAWNKAIEALHF
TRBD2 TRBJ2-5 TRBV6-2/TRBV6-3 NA TGTGCCAGCAGCCCCTATGGGACTAGCGGCCAAGAGACCCAGTACTTC CASSPYGTSGQETQYF
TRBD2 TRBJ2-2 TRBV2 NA TGTGCCAGCAGTGTACGGGGGGGAGCCAGCGGGGAGCTGTTTTTT CASSVRGGASGELFF
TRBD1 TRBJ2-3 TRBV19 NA TGTGCCAGTACCCCACTAACAGGGGCCACAGATACGCAGTATTTT CASTPLTGATDTQYF
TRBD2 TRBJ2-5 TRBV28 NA TGTGCCAGCAGTTTAACTAGCGGGGGTATCCAAGAGACCCAGTACTTC CASSLTSGGIQETQYF
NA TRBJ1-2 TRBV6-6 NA TGTGCCAGCAGTCCCTTAGATGGCTACACCTTC CASSPLDGYTF
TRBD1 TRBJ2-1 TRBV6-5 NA TGTGCCAGCAGTTACTCGGACAGGCCCTACAATGAGCAGTTCTTC CASSYSDRPYNEQFF
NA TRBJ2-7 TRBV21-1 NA TGTGCCAGCAGCACCAATACCGGAGGAAACCGGGGGTCCTACGAGCAGTACTTC CASSTNTGGNRGSYEQYF
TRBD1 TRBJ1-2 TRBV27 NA TGTGCCAGCAGCCGGGACAGGCTAACAGCTAACTATGGCTACACCTTC CASSRDRLTANYGYTF
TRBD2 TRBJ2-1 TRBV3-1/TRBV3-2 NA TGTGCCAGCAGCCCCTCTAGCGGGGGCTACAATGAGCAGTTCTTC CASSPSSGGYNEQFF
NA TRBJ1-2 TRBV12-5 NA TGTGCTAGTGGTTTGGCCCTTGCAGGGATTGACTATGGCTACACCTTC CASGLALAGIDYGYTF
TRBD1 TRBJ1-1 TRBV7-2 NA TGTGCCAGCAGCTACGGGACAGCGAACACTGAAGCTTTCTTT CASSYGTANTEAFF
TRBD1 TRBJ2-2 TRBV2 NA TGTGCCAGCAGTGAAGGTGACAGGGGGCGGACCGGGGAGCTGTTTTTT CASSEGDRGRTGELFF
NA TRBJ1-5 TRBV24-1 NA TGTGCCACCAGCGACCCCAGAGCGTTGGATCAGCCCCAGCATTTT CATSDPRALDQPQHF
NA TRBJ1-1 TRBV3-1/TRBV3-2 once TGTGCCAGCAGTTATTACCAGTCGAACACTGAAGCTTTCTTT CASSYYQSNTEAFF
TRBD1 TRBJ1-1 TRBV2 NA TGTGCCAGCAGTTACCCGGGACAGGTGGTCTGG CASSYPGQVVW
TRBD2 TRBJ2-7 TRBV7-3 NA TGTGCCAGCAGCTTAATCCCGACTAGCGGGGGAGGCGAGCAGTACTTC CASSLIPTSGGGEQYF
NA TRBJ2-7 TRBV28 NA TGTGCCAGCATATCGGCGGACGAGCAGTACTTC CASISADEQYF
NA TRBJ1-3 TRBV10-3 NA TGTGCCATCAGTGAGAACAGTTCGGGAGGAAACACCATATATTTT CAISENSSGGNTIYF
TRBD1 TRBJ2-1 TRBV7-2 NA TGTGCCAGCAGCCCAGGACAGGCGAACAATGAGCAGTTCTTC CASSPGQANNEQFF